A single sample is the source of the 21 T cell receptor beta chains below, sequenced in a study of vaccination effects on CD4 cells after COVID-19. Repertoires were generated with immunoSEQ multiplex PCR, while TCRdb's copy carries only in-frame clones and drops some. Among tens of thousands of clones listed, around 76% were seen once. These receptors' targets are unknown. Antigen-specific CD4+ T cell clonotypes were called by their expansion after viral peptide-pool culture in ViraFEST. The culture ran for about 11 days, and then CD4+ T cells were isolated. According to the study, vaccine recipients showed no prior SARS-CoV-2 infection and negative nucleocapsid antibodies. Sequences were derived from CD4+ T cells from PBMCs cultured with HCoV-OC43 spike peptides, sampled before COVID-19 vaccination. Subset denoted: HCoV-OC43 spike overlapping peptide pool stimulation. These TCRs come from a human donor who received a COVID-19 vaccine.

This chain links TRBV12-3 or TRBV12-4 with TRBJ1-5; TRBD1 matches at 8 bases. The length of the CDR3 is 12 residues. Trimming removed 6 bases from V and 6 bases from J; junction bases left unmatched: 1. DNA of the CDR3: TGTGCCAGCAGAACAGGGGGTCAGCCCCAGCATTTT. Translating it yields CASRTGGQPQHF.

This clone was seen only a few times. The chain links TRBV7-9 to TRBJ1-2; D is ambiguous. V lost 5 bases to trimming and J lost 6 bases, with 10 bases between them. The CDR3 loop spans 12 amino acids. Germline V gives CDR1 SEHNR, CDR2 FQNEAQ (reference sequence). CDR3: CASSPPVDGYTF. CDR3 in DNA: TGTGCCAGCAGCCCACCAGTTGATGGCTACACCTTC.

The rearrangement uses TRBV6-1 and TRBJ1-4; D not resolved. Germline lookup yields CDR1 MNHNS and CDR2 SASEGT. Trimming took 0 bases from V and 0 from J, leaving 5 bases between them. The CDR3 extends over 15 amino acids. The CDR3 protein is CASSEAIATNEKLFF. The CDR3 region has the DNA TGTGCCAGCAGTGAAGCGATCGCAACTAATGAAAAACTGTTTTTT.

The V and J genes are TRBV5-6 and TRBJ2-7, with TRBD2 matching over 8 bases. V lost 2 bases, J lost 5 bases, and 9 bases stayed unmatched. Germline loops: CDR1 SGHDT, CDR2 YYEEEE. The CDR3 is 15 residues long. CDR3 loop: CASSFSGGISNEQYV. Written as DNA, the CDR3 is TGTGCCAGCAGCTTCTCGGGGGGGATTTCCAACGAGCAGTACGTC.

The chain links TRBV7-3 to TRBJ2-4; tentatively, D is TRBD1 or TRBD2 (5 bases each). Trimming left V 4 bases short and J 11 bases short, with 21 bases between. Germline-derived CDR1 and CDR2 are SGHTA and FQGTGA. The CDR3 sequence is 15 residues long. CDR3 protein: CASSSTTGPSSLQYF. CDR3 sequence (DNA): TGTGCCAGCAGCTCGACCACGGGACCCTCCTCGCTTCAGTACTTC.

The chain couples TRBV10-3 to TRBJ2-7, with 12 nucleotides matching TRBD1. Germline-derived CDR1 and CDR2 are ENHRY and SYGVKD. Unmatched junction bases numbered 3, after V lost 7 bases and J lost 5 bases. The CDR3 runs to 13 residues. In nucleotides, the CDR3 is TGTGCCATCAAGGGACAGGGGGCACACGAGCAGTACGTC. Translating gives CAIKGQGAHEQYV.

The chain employs TRBV14 and TRBJ2-3; unclear D gene. CDR1 is SGHDN and CDR2 is FVKESK in the germline V gene. Trimming cost V 0 bases and J 4 bases, with 14 bases left between them. The CDR3 is made up of 16 amino acids. DNA of the CDR3: TGTGCCAGCAGCCAAGAATATCGCACGACCCCAGATACGCAGTATTTT. Encoded protein: CASSQEYRTTPDTQYF.

The chain couples TRBV4-3 to TRBJ2-5, with 11 bases identical to TRBD2. Per the germline V gene, CDR1 is LGHNA and CDR2 is YSLEER. V lost 0 bases, J lost 2 bases, and 8 bases stayed unmatched. The CDR3 extends over 18 amino acids. The CDR3 DNA follows: TGCGCCAGCAGCCAAGATAATATAGCGGGGGGGAGACAAGAGACCCAGTACTTC. Its protein is CASSQDNIAGGRQETQYF.

The CDR3 protein is CASRKTGTGYQPQHF. In DNA, the CDR3 is TGTGCCAGCAGAAAAACCGGGACAGGGTATCAGCCCCAGCATTTT. V gene TRBV5-6 combines with J gene TRBJ1-5, with 9 bases lining up with TRBD1. J gave up 5 bases and V 5 bases, and 8 bases lay outside the gene matches. Germline CDR1 and CDR2: SGHDT and YYEEEE. This CDR3 is 15 amino acids long.

The chain joins TRBV2 to TRBJ1-4; no firm D call. The V gene lost 6 bases and the J gene lost 4 bases, with 12 bases spanning the gap. Per germline, CDR1 SNHLY and CDR2 FYNNEI. The CDR3 loop spans 14 amino acids. DNA of the CDR3: TGTGCCAGCAGGAGCAGCGAGTATAATGAAAAACTGTTTTTT. This gives the protein CASRSSEYNEKLFF.

For the CDR3, the DNA is TGCGCCAGCAGCCAAGATTACGGGACAGGATTTTACGAAAAACTGTTTTTT. It translates to CASSQDYGTGFYEKLFF. The chain is built from TRBV4-3 and TRBJ1-4; TRBD1 agrees at 8 bases. The CDR3 spans 17 residues. After removal of 0 bases from V and 8 bases from J, the junction contained 11 bases not matched to a gene. CDR1 and CDR2 (germline): LGHNA, YSLEER.

This chain connects TRBV6-2 or TRBV6-3 to TRBJ1-5; 9 bases match TRBD1. The CDR3 runs to 17 residues. The V gene's germline CDR1 is MNHEY and CDR2 SVGEGT. Trimming took 4 bases from V and 3 from J; bases not matched to a gene: 10. CDR3 sequence: CASSWGENRGPNQPQHF. In nucleotides, the CDR3 is TGTGCCAGCAGTTGGGGAGAGAACAGGGGGCCCAATCAGCCCCAGCATTTT.

The chain recombines TRBV7-8 with TRBJ1-6, with 9 positions matching TRBD1. J gave up 10 bases and V 5 bases, and 6 bases lay outside the gene matches. The CDR3 totals 14 residues. Germline V gene lookup returns CDR1 SGHVS and CDR2 FQNEAQ. CDR3 DNA: TGTGCCAGCAGCCTGAGACAGGGGGTATCACCCCTCCACTTT. Its translation is CASSLRQGVSPLHF.

This chain uses TRBV3-1 (or the pseudogene TRBV3-2) with TRBJ2-4; possible D gene TRBD1, 5 bases. Trimming removed 4 bases from V and 6 bases from J, with 10 bases in between. CDR3 size: 13 residues. CDR1 and CDR2 (germline): LGHDT, YNNKEL (reference sequence). For the CDR3, the DNA is TGTGCCAGCAGCCGAAGGGGCCCAAACATTCAGTACTTC. As protein: CASSRRGPNIQYF.

V is TRBV4-1 and J is TRBJ2-2; 8 nucleotides match TRBD2. Germline V lookup: CDR1 MGHRA, CDR2 YSYEKL. The CDR3 totals 17 residues. V shed 1 base, J shed 4 bases, and the junction held 8 bases outside the gene matches. Here the CDR3 reads CASSQVDMGLVTGELFF. The DNA of the CDR3 is TGCGCCAGCAGCCAAGTAGACATGGGACTAGTCACCGGGGAGCTGTTTTTT.

The chain recombines TRBV9 with TRBJ2-3; no clear D gene. Trimming took off 3 bases at V and 4 bases at J, with 15 bases between the two ends. CDR1 is SGDLS, CDR2 YYNGEE, per germline. CDR3 size: 15 residues. The CDR3, as DNA: TGTGCCAGCAGCGGTGTGGAGCCGTGGTCAGATACGCAGTATTTT. Translation gives CASSGVEPWSDTQYF.

The V call is TRBV24-1, the J call TRBJ2-3; 11 nucleotides align to TRBD1. V trimming: 3 bases; J trimming: 3 bases; junction bases outside the gene matches: 7. Germline CDR1 and CDR2: KGHDR and SFDVKD. The CDR3 is 17 residues long. This CDR3 reads CATSDPGGTGGTDTQYF. In nucleotides, the CDR3 is TGTGCCACCAGTGATCCGGGGGGGACAGGGGGAACAGATACGCAGTATTTT.

Notes on this clone: Other DNA sequences in the same sample also yield this CDR3. The chain employs TRBV5-1 and TRBJ2-5; D is uncertain. Trimming shortened V by 0 bases and J by 2 bases, and 2 bases separated the two germline ends. The CDR3 totals 12 residues. The germline gives CDR1 SGHRS, CDR2 YFSETQ. The CDR3 loop reads CASSLEQETQYF. DNA for the CDR3: TGCGCCAGCAGCTTGGAGCAAGAGACCCAGTACTTC.

This chain joins TRBV10-3 and TRBJ2-1, with 8 bases matching TRBD2. The CDR3 totals 19 residues. V gave up 0 bases and J gave up 9 bases; unmatched junction bases: 19. Germline values: CDR1 ENHRY, CDR2 SYGVKD. The chain's CDR3 is CAISESLMGRGGTTGEQFF. DNA of the CDR3: TGTGCCATCAGTGAGTCCTTGATGGGCCGCGGGGGGACTACAGGTGAGCAGTTCTTC.

This chain joins TRBV7-2 and TRBJ1-2; D is uncertain. Germline V CDR1 and CDR2: SGHTA, FQGNSA. V was pared by 5 bases and J by 4 bases, with 14 bases between. This CDR3 contains 14 residues. The DNA for the CDR3 is TGTGCCAGCAGCCTCCCGGTCGGAATCTATGGCTACACCTTC. This gives the protein CASSLPVGIYGYTF.

V gene TRBV6-5 combines with J gene TRBJ1-2; the match to TRBD1 covers 8 bases. This CDR3 contains 14 residues. Germline values: CDR1 MNHEY, CDR2 SVGAGI. The ends lost 7 bases at V and 4 bases at J; junction bases unmatched: 8. DNA for the CDR3: TGTGCCAGCAAATCAGGGGGCGAGGGCTATGGCTACACCTTC. It encodes CASKSGGEGYGYTF.